One T cell receptor beta chain is described in this entry. Antigen specificity is unknown. TCRdb's table, derived via immunoSEQ multiplex PCR, lists solely in-frame clones and lacks some. The data hold roughly 24,000 clones, with 95% to 98% observed a single time. The sample is drawn from a study of T cells in tuberculosis. At the level of the study: Sequenced TCRs come from CD1B-GMM tetramer-binding T cells. Study-wide points: Active tuberculosis alpha repertoires lay closer to GMM-specific TCRs than controls'.

Sequencing was carried out using PBMCs. The TCR was taken from a donor aged 10 to 29 with latent tuberculosis or without tuberculosis infection.

This CDR3 reads CASSLGALSYEQYF. CDR3 coding DNA: TGTGCCAGCAGCTTAGGGGCCCTCTCCTACGAGCAGTACTTC. The chain links TRBV7-8 to TRBJ2-7; no reliable D call. Deletions cut 1 base from V and 0 bases from J, with 7 bases between. Germline V lookup: CDR1 SGHVS, CDR2 FQNEAQ. The CDR3 extends over 14 amino acids.